The 29 T cell receptor beta chains presented below share a single source sample, sequenced in a study of CD8 T cells in ankylosing spondylitis. Regarding the study as a whole: Ankylosing spondylitis blood appeared to be characterized by a TCR beta motif of 7 to 9 highly homologous variants.

These receptors' antigens are unknown. A single record per CDR3 protein comes from TCRdb applying MiXCR to the 5' RACE reads. The sample has fewer than 400,000 distinct CDR3 sequences; under 8.5% are singletons. The sequenced sample consisted of blood, either unsorted or a sorted T cell fraction (not recorded which). The source of these receptors is a male donor with ankylosing spondylitis.

This sequence joins TRBV7-3 and TRBJ2-1; D is undetermined. Germline V gene data show CDR1 as SGHTA and CDR2 as FQGTGA. There are 15 residues in the CDR3. V lost 5 bases and J lost 4, with 15 bases in between. In nucleotides, the CDR3 is TGTGCCAGCAGCCGAGTGAGCACCCCTTACAATGAGCAGTTCTTC. This encodes CASSRVSTPYNEQFF. Variable domain in full (rest from reference TRBV7-3 and TRBJ2-1): GAGVSQTPSNKVTEKGKYVELRCDPISGHTALYWYRQSLGQGPEFLIYFQGTGAADDSGLPNDRFFAVRPEGSVSTLKIQRTERGDSAVYLCASSRVSTPYNEQFFGPGTRLTVL.

This clonotype was counted only a few times. The chain combines TRBV6-1 with TRBJ2-1, with 7 bases that match TRBD2. CDR1 is MNHNS, CDR2 SASEGT, per germline. V gave up 1 base and J gave up 5 bases; unmatched junction bases: 8. The CDR3 extends over 16 amino acids. The CDR3 spells CASSEVGLRRDNEQFF. The CDR3 region has the DNA TGTGCCAGCAGTGAAGTGGGACTACGGAGGGACAATGAGCAGTTCTTC.

The chain is built from TRBV4-1 and TRBJ1-6, with D unclear. CDR3 size: 16 residues. V gave up 1 base and J gave up 9 bases, with 16 bases separating them. Looked up from germline, CDR1 is MGHRA and CDR2 is YSYEKL. Here the CDR3 DNA reads TGCGCCAGCAGCCAAGGAACGACGGTTACTCCTTCACCCCTCCACTTT. Its protein is CASSQGTTVTPSPLHF.

J is TRBJ2-7 and V is TRBV12-3 or TRBV12-4; 8 nucleotides line up with TRBD2. This CDR3 region has 16 residues. Trimming at V came to 3 bases and at J to 5 bases, leaving 12 bases not matched to a gene. CDR3 region: CASSFTPGRAVDEQYF. The CDR3 coding sequence is TGTGCCAGCAGTTTCACACCCGGGAGGGCCGTAGACGAGCAGTACTTC.

The table lists this clonotype with many counts. The chain carries TRBV12-3 or TRBV12-4 and TRBJ2-7, with unresolved D. V lost 7 bases to trimming and J lost 0 bases, with 13 bases between them. CDR3 length: 14 residues. The CDR3 loop is CASTPSPSSYEQYF. In nucleotides, the CDR3 is TGTGCCAGCACCCCGTCACCGAGCTCCTACGAGCAGTACTTC.

The sample holds a few counts of this clonotype. CDR3 nucleotide sequence: TGCGCCAGCAGCTTGGAACCGAGGAATTCACCCCTCCACTTT. Translating it yields CASSLEPRNSPLHF. The chain recombines TRBV5-1 with TRBJ1-6, with D unresolved. Germline V CDR1 and CDR2: SGHRS, YFSETQ. The V end lost 0 bases, the J end lost 7 bases, and 8 bases lay between the germline ends. The CDR3 runs 14 residues.

There are many counts of this clonotype. The chain has TRBV29-1 and TRBJ2-2; D is undetermined. Per the germline V gene, CDR1 is SQVTM and CDR2 is ANQGSEA. V was trimmed by 5 bases and J by 2 bases, leaving 9 bases between them. CDR3 length equals 13 residues. As DNA, the CDR3 is TGCAGCGTTCGGACGGTAAACACCGGGGAGCTGTTTTTT. This encodes CSVRTVNTGELFF.

This clonotype was seen a handful of times. The rearrangement joins TRBV19 to TRBJ1-1, with a tentative D call TRBD1 (5 bases). Germline CDR1 reads LNHDA; CDR2 reads SQIVND (reference sequence). V was shortened by 4 bases and J by 12 bases, with 18 bases between the two germline ends. This CDR3 has 13 amino acids. In DNA form, the CDR3 reads TGTGCCAGTAGTACTCAGGGATGGATTAAAACTTTCTTT. Translation gives CASSTQGWIKTFF.

This chain joins TRBV5-1 and TRBJ1-1; tentative D call: TRBD1 (5 bases). Germline CDR1 is SGHRS and CDR2 is YFSETQ. The CDR3 is 16 amino acids. Deletions cut 0 bases from V and 1 base from J, with 13 bases between. The CDR3 loop is CASSLAEAGTNTEAFF. The CDR3 nucleotides read TGCGCCAGCAGCTTGGCCGAGGCGGGGACGAACACTGAAGCTTTCTTT.

V usage is TRBV18 and J usage is TRBJ2-1; D ambiguous. The CDR3 consists of 15 residues. V was clipped by 0 bases and J by 7 bases, with 13 bases between them. Germline V CDR1 and CDR2: KGHSH, LQKENI. CDR3 protein: CASSPPAAAENEQFF. CDR3 in DNA: TGTGCCAGCTCACCACCAGCCGCGGCAGAAAATGAGCAGTTCTTC.

The chain recombines TRBV5-1 with TRBJ2-7; TRBD1 agrees at 8 bases. V dropped 2 bases and J dropped 4; count of bases not matched to a gene: 11. The CDR3 contains 16 residues. Germline loops: CDR1 SGHRS, CDR2 YFSETQ. The CDR3 spells CASSFQFPDRVYEQYF. CDR3 nucleotide sequence: TGCGCCAGCAGCTTCCAATTCCCGGACAGGGTGTACGAGCAGTACTTC. Filled out from reference TRBV5-1 and TRBJ2-7, the complete variable domain reads KAGVTQTPRYLIKTRGQQVTLSCSPISGHRSVSWYQQTPGQGLQFLFEYFSETQRNKGNFPGRFSGRQFSNSRSEMNVSTLELGDSALYLCASSFQFPDRVYEQYFGPGTRLTVT.

The chain employs TRBV18 and TRBJ1-4; D may be TRBD1 (5 bases). V lost 3 bases, J lost 8 bases, and 10 bases lay in between. The CDR3 has 13 residues. CDR1 is KGHSH, CDR2 LQKENI, per germline. CDR3 in amino acids: CASSPWAGEKLFF. In DNA form, the CDR3 reads TGTGCCAGCTCACCGTGGGCAGGGGAAAAACTGTTTTTT.

With regard to this clonotype: The junction and the germline gene differ at one end; a read error may be behind it. The rearrangement joins TRBV5-6 to TRBJ1-2, with 11 bases identical to TRBD1. This CDR3 has 18 amino acids. Germline CDR1 and CDR2: SGHDT and YYEEEE. This CDR3 is CASSLKMGQGDYGRLYPF. The CDR3 DNA sequence: TGTGCCAGCAGCTTGAAGATGGGACAGGGGGACTATGGCAGACTTTATCCCTTC.

This clonotype was detected ten times or more. Germline is not matched at one junction end, which may reflect a read error. This chain connects TRBV5-1 to TRBJ2-1; the D is unclear. The CDR3 consists of 13 residues. The germline CDR1 and CDR2 sequences are SGHRS and YFSETQ. The CDR3 DNA sequence: TGTGCCAGCAGCTTAGGGATCTACAATGAGCAGTTCTTC. The encoded protein is CASSLGIYNEQFF.

With regard to this clonotype: Compared with germline, one end of the junction differs, possibly owing to a read error. The chain links TRBV29-1 to TRBJ2-2; TRBD1 agrees at 9 bases. CDR1 SQVTM and CDR2 ANQGSEA come from the germline V gene. The CDR3 loop spans 14 amino acids. The CDR3 sequence: CSVNRQGGTGELYF. In DNA form, the CDR3 reads TGCAGCGTAAACCGACAGGGGGGCACCGGGGAGCTGTATTTT.

The V call is TRBV5-1, the J call TRBJ2-7; D is undetermined. The germline V gene encodes CDR1 SGHRS and CDR2 YFSETQ. The CDR3 has 15 amino acids. Trimming cost V 0 bases and J 2 bases, with 12 bases left between them. CDR3 in DNA: TGCGCCAGCAGCTTGGAGGGCCACTCCACCTACGAGCAGTACTTC. It translates to CASSLEGHSTYEQYF.

This clonotype showed up many times. The gene calls are TRBV12-3 or TRBV12-4 and TRBJ1-3, with D possibly TRBD1 on 6 matching bases. The CDR3 is 16 residues long. The ends were cut back, 6 bases at V and 0 bases at J, with 15 bases in the middle. This CDR3 is CASRDATGLSGNTIYF. DNA of the CDR3: TGTGCCAGCAGGGACGCGACAGGCCTCTCTGGAAACACCATATATTTT.

This chain joins TRBV5-1 and TRBJ2-7; no reliable D call. Trimming removed 7 bases at V and 6 bases at J, with 14 bases between. Germline V gives CDR1 SGHRS, CDR2 YFSETQ. The CDR3 extends over 12 amino acids. The CDR3 DNA reads as TGCGCCAGCCATCTCATCAAGGGCGAGCAGTACTTC. Its protein is CASHLIKGEQYF.

The table lists this clonotype with a few counts. This chain joins TRBV7-2 and TRBJ2-5; D not certain. CDR3 length: 13 amino acids. Germline assignment: CDR1 SGHTA and CDR2 FQGNSA. V was pared by 2 bases and J by 3 bases, with 7 bases between. The CDR3 reads CASSLWLEETQYF. CDR3 coding DNA: TGTGCCAGCAGCTTATGGCTGGAAGAGACCCAGTACTTC.

The rearrangement uses TRBV4-1 and TRBJ2-3, with a weak D call TRBD1 (6 bases). V lost 2 bases, J lost 8 bases, and 17 bases lay in between. CDR3 length: 15 amino acids. CDR1 is MGHRA and CDR2 is YSYEKL in the germline V gene. The CDR3 here is CASSQSQGTHVTQYF. The CDR3 DNA is TGCGCCAGCAGCCAATCACAGGGTACGCACGTTACGCAGTATTTT.

The chain links TRBV24-1 to TRBJ2-2; D possibly uses TRBD1 or TRBD2 (5 bases each). V shed 7 bases and J shed 4 bases, with 12 bases lying between them. The CDR3 extends over 14 amino acids. Germline V CDR1 and CDR2: KGHDR, SFDVKD. The CDR3, as DNA: TGTGCCACCAGACCGGGGCAGGTCACCGGGGAGCTGTTTTTT. Residues: CATRPGQVTGELFF.

This clonotype was counted between two and nine times. This sequence joins TRBV7-2 and TRBJ2-1; 11 positions agree with TRBD2. V lost 0 bases and J lost 4; bases outside the gene matches: 5. Germline assignment: CDR1 SGHTA and CDR2 FQGNSA. This CDR3 contains 17 residues. CDR3 DNA sequence: TGTGCCAGCAGCTTAGCCCAGGGGACTAGCGGTTACAATGAGCAGTTCTTC. Protein sequence: CASSLAQGTSGYNEQFF.

The chain employs TRBV20-1 and TRBJ2-7; possible D gene TRBD2, 5 bases. In germline, CDR1 is DFQATT, CDR2 SNEGSKA (reference sequence). The germline V and J ends were trimmed by 5 bases and 3 bases, with 20 bases remaining between them. This CDR3 has 15 residues. This CDR3 reads CSAANGVQGFYEQYF. The CDR3 DNA reads as TGCAGTGCTGCCAACGGGGTCCAAGGGTTCTACGAGCAGTACTTC.

This clonotype was counted only a few times. The chain recombines TRBV6-1 with TRBJ2-5; TRBD1 might be the D (6 bases). Between the trimmed V and J ends, which lost 9 bases and 4 bases, there was a span of 12 bases. The CDR3 totals 12 residues. Germline V CDR1 and CDR2: MNHNS, SASEGT. In DNA, the CDR3 is TGTGCCAGTACAGGGTCCGCAGAGACCCAGTACTTC. The encoded protein is CASTGSAETQYF.

This clonotype turned up a few times. The rearrangement uses TRBV6-2 or TRBV6-3 and TRBJ2-4, with 9 nucleotides matching TRBD1. The CDR3 totals 17 residues. Germline CDR1 and CDR2: MNHEY and SVGEGT. V shed 4 bases and J 1 base; nucleotides not matched to a gene: 8. This CDR3 is CASSSPGTGSAKNIQYF. CDR3 nucleotides: TGTGCCAGCAGTTCCCCGGGGACAGGGAGTGCCAAAAACATTCAGTACTTC.

The V and J genes are TRBV5-5 and TRBJ2-2; TRBD1 might be the D (5 bases). Trimming stripped 1 base from V and 6 bases from J, with 13 bases between. CDR3 length: 15 residues. Germline CDR1 is SGHKS and CDR2 is YYEKEE (reference sequence). The CDR3 nucleotides read TGTGCCAGCAGCTTGAGTACAGGTAGCCCCGGGGAGCTGTTTTTT. Translating gives CASSLSTGSPGELFF. Drawing the rest from reference TRBV5-5 and TRBJ2-2, the complete variable domain is DAGVTQSPTHLIKTRGQQVTLRCSPISGHKSVSWYQQVLGQGPQFIFQYYEKEERGRGNFPDRFSARQFPNYSSELNVNALLLGDSALYLCASSLSTGSPGELFFGEGSRLTVL.

This clonotype was observed at least ten times. The chain combines TRBV20-1 with TRBJ1-1, with 8 bases aligning to TRBD1. Germline values: CDR1 DFQATT, CDR2 SNEGSKA (reference sequence). This CDR3 contains 15 residues. The J segment lost 0 bases and the V segment lost 3 bases, leaving 6 bases of the junction unmatched. The CDR3 is CSASNQGALNTEAFF. The CDR3 DNA is TGCAGTGCTAGTAATCAGGGGGCCTTGAACACTGAAGCTTTCTTT.

There are a few counts of this clonotype. The CDR3 sequence: CASSLSTGSYEQYF. The CDR3 DNA reads TGTGCCAGCAGCTTAAGTACAGGGTCCTACGAGCAGTACTTC. The chain couples TRBV7-3 to TRBJ2-7; D is possibly TRBD1 (6 bases). The V end was cut by 1 base, the J end by 1 base, with 8 bases between. The CDR3 spans 14 residues. Germline V gene data show CDR1 as SGHTA and CDR2 as FQGTGA. Looking up the rest from reference TRBV7-3 and TRBJ2-7 gives the full variable domain: GAGVSQTPSNKVTEKGKYVELRCDPISGHTALYWYRQSLGQGPEFLIYFQGTGAADDSGLPNDRFFAVRPEGSVSTLKIQRTERGDSAVYLCASSLSTGSYEQYFGPGTRLTVT.

In this sample, this clonotype turned up a few times. V gene TRBV25-1 combines with J gene TRBJ2-1; D is tentatively TRBD1 or TRBD2 (7 bases each). There are 18 residues in the CDR3. V was trimmed by 1 base and J by 7 bases, leaving 23 bases between them. The germline CDR1 and CDR2 sequences are MGHDK and SYGVNS. Here the CDR3 DNA reads TGTGCCAGCAGTGAATCGGGACTACAAGGGGGCCGAGGAAATGAGCAGTTCTTC. Amino acids: CASSESGLQGGRGNEQFF.